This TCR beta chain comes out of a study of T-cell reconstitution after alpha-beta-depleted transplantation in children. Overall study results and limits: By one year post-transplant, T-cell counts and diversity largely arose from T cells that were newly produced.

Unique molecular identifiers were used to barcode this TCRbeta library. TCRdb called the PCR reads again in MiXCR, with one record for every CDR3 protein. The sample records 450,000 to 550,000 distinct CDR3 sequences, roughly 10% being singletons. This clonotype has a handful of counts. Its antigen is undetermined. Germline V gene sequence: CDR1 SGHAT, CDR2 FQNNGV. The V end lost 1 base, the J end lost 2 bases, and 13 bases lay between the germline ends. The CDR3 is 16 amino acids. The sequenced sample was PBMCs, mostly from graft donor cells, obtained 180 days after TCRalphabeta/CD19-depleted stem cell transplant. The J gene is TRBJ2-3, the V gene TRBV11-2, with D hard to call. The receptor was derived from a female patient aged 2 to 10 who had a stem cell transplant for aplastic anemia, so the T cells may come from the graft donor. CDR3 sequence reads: CASSLGVGSNTDTQYF. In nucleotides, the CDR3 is TGTGCCAGCAGCTTAGGGGTGGGGTCAAACACAGATACGCAGTATTTT.